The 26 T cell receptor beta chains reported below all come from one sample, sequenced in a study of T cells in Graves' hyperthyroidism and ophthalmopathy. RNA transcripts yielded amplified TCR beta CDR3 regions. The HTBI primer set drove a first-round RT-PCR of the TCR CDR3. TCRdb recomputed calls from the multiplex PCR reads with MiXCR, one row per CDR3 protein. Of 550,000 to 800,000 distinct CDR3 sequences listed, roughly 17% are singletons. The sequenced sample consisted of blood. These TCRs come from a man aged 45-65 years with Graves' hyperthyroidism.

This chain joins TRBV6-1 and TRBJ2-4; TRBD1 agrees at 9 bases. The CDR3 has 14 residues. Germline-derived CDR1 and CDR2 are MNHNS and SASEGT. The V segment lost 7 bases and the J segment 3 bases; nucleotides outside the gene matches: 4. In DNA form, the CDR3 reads TGTGCCAGCATGGACAGGGGAGGCAAAAACATTCAGTACTTC. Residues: CASMDRGGKNIQYF.

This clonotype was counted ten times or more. The CDR3 DNA sequence: TGTGCCAGCAGCCGCAGCAGATACACTGAAGCTTTCTTT. This codes for CASSRSRYTEAFF. The rearrangement joins TRBV14 to TRBJ1-1; unclear D gene. The CDR3 has 13 amino acids. Germline loops: CDR1 SGHDN, CDR2 FVKESK. V dropped 4 bases and J dropped 3 bases, with 9 bases sitting between them.

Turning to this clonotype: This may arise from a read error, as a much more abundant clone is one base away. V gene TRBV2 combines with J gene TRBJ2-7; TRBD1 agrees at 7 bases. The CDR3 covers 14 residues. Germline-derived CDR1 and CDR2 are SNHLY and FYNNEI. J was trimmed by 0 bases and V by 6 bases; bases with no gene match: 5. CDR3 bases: TGTGCCAGCAGCCAAAGACAGGGCTCCTACGAGCAGTACTTC. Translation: CASSQRQGSYEQYF. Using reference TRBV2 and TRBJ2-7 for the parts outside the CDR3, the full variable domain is EPEVTQTPSHQVTQMGQEVILRCVPISNHLYFYWYRQILGQKVEFLVSFYNNEISEKSEIFDDQFSVERPDGSNFTLKIRSTKLEDSAMYFCASSQRQGSYEQYFGPGTRLTVT.

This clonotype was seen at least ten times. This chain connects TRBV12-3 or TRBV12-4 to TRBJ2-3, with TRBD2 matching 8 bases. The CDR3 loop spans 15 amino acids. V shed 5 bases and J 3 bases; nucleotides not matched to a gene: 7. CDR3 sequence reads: CASSPSGLGTDTQYF. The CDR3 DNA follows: TGTGCCAGCAGTCCTTCGGGACTAGGAACAGATACGCAGTATTTT.

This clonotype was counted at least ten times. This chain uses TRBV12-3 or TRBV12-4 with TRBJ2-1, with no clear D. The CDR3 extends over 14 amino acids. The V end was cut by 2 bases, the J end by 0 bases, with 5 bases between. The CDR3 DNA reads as TGTGCCAGCAGTTTATCACTCTCCTACAATGAGCAGTTCTTC. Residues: CASSLSLSYNEQFF.

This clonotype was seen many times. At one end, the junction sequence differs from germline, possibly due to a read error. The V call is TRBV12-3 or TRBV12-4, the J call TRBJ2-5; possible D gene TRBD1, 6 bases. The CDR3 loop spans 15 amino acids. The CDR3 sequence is CASSPSDSLREAQYF. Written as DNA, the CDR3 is TGTGCCAGCAGTCCTTCGGACAGCTTAAGAGAGGCCCAGTACTTC.

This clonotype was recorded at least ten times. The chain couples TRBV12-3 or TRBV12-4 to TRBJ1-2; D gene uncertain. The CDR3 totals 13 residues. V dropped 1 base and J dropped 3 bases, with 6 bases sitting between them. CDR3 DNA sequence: TGTGCCAGCAGTTTAGGCCGAGACTATGGCTACACCTTC. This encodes CASSLGRDYGYTF.

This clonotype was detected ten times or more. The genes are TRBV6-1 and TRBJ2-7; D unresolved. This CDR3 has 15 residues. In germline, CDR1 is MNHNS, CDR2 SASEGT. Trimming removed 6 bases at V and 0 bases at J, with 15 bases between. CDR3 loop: CASRLDGLSSYEQYF. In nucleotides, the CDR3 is TGTGCCAGCAGATTAGACGGATTAAGCTCCTACGAGCAGTACTTC.

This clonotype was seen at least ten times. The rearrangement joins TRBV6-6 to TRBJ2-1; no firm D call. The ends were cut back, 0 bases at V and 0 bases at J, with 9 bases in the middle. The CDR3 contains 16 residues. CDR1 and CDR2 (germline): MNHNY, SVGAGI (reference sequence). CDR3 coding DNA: TGTGCCAGCAGTTACTCACCTGGGAACTCCTACAATGAGCAGTTCTTC. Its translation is CASSYSPGNSYNEQFF.

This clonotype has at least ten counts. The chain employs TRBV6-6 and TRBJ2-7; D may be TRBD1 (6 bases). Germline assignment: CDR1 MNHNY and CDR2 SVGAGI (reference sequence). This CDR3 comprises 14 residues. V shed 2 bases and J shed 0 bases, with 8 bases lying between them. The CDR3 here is CASSYRDNSYEQYF. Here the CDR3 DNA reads TGTGCCAGCAGTTACCGGGACAACTCCTACGAGCAGTACTTC.

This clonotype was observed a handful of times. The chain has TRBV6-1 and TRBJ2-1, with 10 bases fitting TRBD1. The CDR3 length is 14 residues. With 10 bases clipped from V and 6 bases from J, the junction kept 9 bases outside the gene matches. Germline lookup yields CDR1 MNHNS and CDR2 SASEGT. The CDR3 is CATRRTGGINEQFF. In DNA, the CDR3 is TGTGCCACCCGCCGGACAGGGGGGATCAATGAGCAGTTCTTC.

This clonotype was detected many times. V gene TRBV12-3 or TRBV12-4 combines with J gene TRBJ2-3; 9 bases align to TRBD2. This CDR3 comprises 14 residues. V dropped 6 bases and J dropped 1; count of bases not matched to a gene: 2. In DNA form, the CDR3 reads TGTGCCAGCAGGGAGCGGGAGGGCACAGATACGCAGTATTTT. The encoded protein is CASREREGTDTQYF.

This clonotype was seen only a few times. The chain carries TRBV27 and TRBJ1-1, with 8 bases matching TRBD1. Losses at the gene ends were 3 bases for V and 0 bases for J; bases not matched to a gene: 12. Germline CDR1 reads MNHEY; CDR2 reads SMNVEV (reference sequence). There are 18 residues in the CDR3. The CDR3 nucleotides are TGTGCCAGCAGTTTTCTACAGGGGGACCTTCAACTGAACACTGAAGCTTTCTTT. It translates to CASSFLQGDLQLNTEAFF.

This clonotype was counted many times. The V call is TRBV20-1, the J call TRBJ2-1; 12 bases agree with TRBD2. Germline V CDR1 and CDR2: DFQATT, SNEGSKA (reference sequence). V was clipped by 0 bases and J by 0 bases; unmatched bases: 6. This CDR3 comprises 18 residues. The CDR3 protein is CSARDYTSGRRSYNEQFF. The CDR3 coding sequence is TGCAGTGCTAGAGATTATACTAGCGGGAGGCGCTCCTACAATGAGCAGTTCTTC.

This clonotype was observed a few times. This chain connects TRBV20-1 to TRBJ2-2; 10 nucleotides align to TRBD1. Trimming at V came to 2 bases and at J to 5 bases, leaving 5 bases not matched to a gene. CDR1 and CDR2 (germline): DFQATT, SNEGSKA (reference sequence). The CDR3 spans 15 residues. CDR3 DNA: TGCAGTGCTAGACCTCCGGGACAGGGGACCGGGGAGCTGTTTTTT. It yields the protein CSARPPGQGTGELFF.

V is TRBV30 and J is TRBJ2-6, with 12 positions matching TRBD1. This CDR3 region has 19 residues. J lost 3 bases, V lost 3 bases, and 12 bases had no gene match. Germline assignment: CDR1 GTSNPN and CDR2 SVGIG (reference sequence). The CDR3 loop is CAWRKDLGTGGGGANVLTF. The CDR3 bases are TGTGCCTGGAGGAAGGATCTGGGGACAGGGGGCGGTGGGGCCAACGTCCTGACTTTC.

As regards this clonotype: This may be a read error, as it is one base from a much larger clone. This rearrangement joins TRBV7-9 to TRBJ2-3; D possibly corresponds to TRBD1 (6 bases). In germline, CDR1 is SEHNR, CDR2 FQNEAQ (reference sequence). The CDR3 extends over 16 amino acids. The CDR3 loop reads CAGSLEGQLIGDTQYF. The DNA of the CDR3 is TGTGCCGGCAGCTTAGAGGGACAACTCATAGGAGATACGCAGTATTTT.

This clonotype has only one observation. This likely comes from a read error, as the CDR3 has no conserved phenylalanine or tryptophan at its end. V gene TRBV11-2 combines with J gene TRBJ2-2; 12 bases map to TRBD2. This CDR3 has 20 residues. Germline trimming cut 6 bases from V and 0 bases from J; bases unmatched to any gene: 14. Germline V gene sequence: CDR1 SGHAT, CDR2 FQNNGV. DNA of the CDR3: TGTGCCAGCAGTTGGGTGGGACTAGCGGGTTATTGGACGAACACCGGGGAGCTGTTTCTT. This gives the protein CASSWVGLAGYWTNTGELFL.

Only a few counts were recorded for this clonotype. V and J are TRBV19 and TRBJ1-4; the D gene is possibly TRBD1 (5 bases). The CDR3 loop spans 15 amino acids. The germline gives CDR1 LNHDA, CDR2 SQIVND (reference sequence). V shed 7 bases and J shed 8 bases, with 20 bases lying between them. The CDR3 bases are TGTGCCAGTAAAGAGAAGGGCAGGGCAGAGGAAAAACTGTTTTTT. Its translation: CASKEKGRAEEKLFF.

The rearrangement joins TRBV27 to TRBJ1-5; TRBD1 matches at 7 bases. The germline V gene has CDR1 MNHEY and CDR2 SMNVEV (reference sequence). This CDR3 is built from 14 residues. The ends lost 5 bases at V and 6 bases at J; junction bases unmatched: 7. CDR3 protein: CASSRYRGSQPQHF. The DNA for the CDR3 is TGTGCCAGCAGTCGTTACAGGGGCTCTCAGCCCCAGCATTTT.

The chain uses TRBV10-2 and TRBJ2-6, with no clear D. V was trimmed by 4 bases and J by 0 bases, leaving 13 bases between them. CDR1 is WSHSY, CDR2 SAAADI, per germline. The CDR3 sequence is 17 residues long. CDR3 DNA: TGCGCCAGCAGTGGGATCGACGGGCTCTCTGGGGCCAACGTCCTGACTTTC. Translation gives CASSGIDGLSGANVLTF.

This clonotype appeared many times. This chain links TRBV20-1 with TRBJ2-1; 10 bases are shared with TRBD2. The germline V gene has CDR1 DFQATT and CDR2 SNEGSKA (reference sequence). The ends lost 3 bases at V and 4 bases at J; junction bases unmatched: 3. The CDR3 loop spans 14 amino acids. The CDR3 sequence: CSARTSGPYNEQFF. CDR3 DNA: TGCAGTGCTAGGACTAGCGGGCCTTACAATGAGCAGTTCTTC.

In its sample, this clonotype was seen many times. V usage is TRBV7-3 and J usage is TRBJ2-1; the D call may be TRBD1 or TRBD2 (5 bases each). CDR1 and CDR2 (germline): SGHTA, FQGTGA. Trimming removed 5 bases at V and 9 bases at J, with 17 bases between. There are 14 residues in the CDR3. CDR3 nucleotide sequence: TGTGCCAGCAGCCTAAGTAGTGGGACGAGTGAGCAGTTCTTC. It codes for CASSLSSGTSEQFF.

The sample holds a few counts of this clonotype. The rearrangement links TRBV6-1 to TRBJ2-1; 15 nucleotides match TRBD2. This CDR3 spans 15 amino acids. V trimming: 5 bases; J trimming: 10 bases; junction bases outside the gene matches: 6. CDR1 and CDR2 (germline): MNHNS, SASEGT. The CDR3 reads CASSKGLAGGKEQFF. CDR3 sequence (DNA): TGTGCCAGCAGTAAAGGACTAGCGGGAGGGAAAGAGCAGTTCTTC.

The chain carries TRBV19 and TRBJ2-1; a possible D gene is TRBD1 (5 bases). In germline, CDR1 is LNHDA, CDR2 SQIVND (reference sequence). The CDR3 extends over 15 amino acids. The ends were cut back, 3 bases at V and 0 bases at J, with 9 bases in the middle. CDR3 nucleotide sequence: TGTGCCAGTAGTATCTCGGACAACTCCTACAATGAGCAGTTCTTC. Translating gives CASSISDNSYNEQFF.

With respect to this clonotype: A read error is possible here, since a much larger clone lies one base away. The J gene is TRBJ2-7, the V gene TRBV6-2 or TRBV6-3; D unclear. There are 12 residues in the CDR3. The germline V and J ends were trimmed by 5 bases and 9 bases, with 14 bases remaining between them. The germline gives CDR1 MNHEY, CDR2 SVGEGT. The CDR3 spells CASSPGRNAQYF. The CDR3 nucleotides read TGTGCCAGCAGTCCGGGTAGGAACGCGCAGTACTTC.